This is a list of T cell receptor beta chains from one sample in a study of T cell responses to AZD1222 COVID-19 vaccine. Measured with immunoSEQ multiplex PCR; TCRdb has only the in-frame clones, and not every one. The data show about 150,000 clones, roughly 90% seen once. The source was peripheral blood, collected on day 0 of AZD1222 vaccination. The receptors shown here come from an adult in good health. Each CDR3 is given with its conserved first and last residue. D genes are given only for firm matches. Part of the rows lack a size; the others show once, few, many or a class for expanded clones.

TGTGCCAGCAGCCCCCGAACGTCAGGGGGAGCCTACGAGCAGTACTTC	CASSPRTSGGAYEQYF	TRBV7-6	TRBJ2-7	-	TRBD1
TGTGCCAGCAGTTTCCTGGGGGGTAACACTGAAGCTTTCTTT	CASSFLGGNTEAFF	TRBV28	TRBJ1-1	-	-
TGTGCCAGCACCCCGGGACAGGTGGACACTGAAGCTTTCTTT	CASTPGQVDTEAFF	TRBV11-2	TRBJ1-1	-	TRBD1
TGTGCCACCGCCCGCGGCGGGGCACTGGATGAGCAGTTCTTC	CATARGGALDEQFF	TRBV2	TRBJ2-1	-	-
TGTGCCAGCACCCGCTCAGCTAGCGGTTACGAGCAGTACTTC	CASTRSASGYEQYF	TRBV6-5	TRBJ2-7	-	TRBD2
TGTGCCAGCAGGCCCGGGAGCCAACTGGCTTTCTTT	CASRPGSQLAFF	TRBV12-3/TRBV12-4	TRBJ1-1	-	-
TGTGCCAGCAGCTTAAGAGGGAGCTACGAGCAGTACTTC	CASSLRGSYEQYF	TRBV7-2	TRBJ2-7	-	-
TGTGCCAGCAGTGTTCCGGGACTAGCCTACAATGAGCAGTTCTTC	CASSVPGLAYNEQFF	TRBV25-1	TRBJ2-1	-	TRBD2
TGCAGTGCTAGTCAAGGGGACGTTAGCAATCAGCCCCAGCATTTT	CSASQGDVSNQPQHF	TRBV20-1	TRBJ1-5	-	-
TGTGCCAGCAGCCGAGATCCAGCGGGGGGAATCATTCAGTACTTC	CASSRDPAGGIIQYF	TRBV3-1/TRBV3-2	TRBJ2-4	-	TRBD2
TGTGCCAGCAGCCGAATCGGGAGTGGCACTGAAGCTTTCTTT	CASSRIGSGTEAFF	TRBV3-1/TRBV3-2	TRBJ1-1	-	-
TGTGCCAGCAGTTTGCGGGGGGGGAACACTGAAGCTTTCTTT	CASSLRGGNTEAFF	TRBV6-2/TRBV6-3	TRBJ1-1	-	-
TGTGCCAGCAGCTTGGTAGCGGGATCCTACGAGCAGTACTTC	CASSLVAGSYEQYF	TRBV5-5	TRBJ2-7	few	TRBD2
TGTGCCAGCAGTGAATGGGGGGCGATTGAAAAACTGTTTTTT	CASSEWGAIEKLFF	TRBV6-1	TRBJ1-4	-	-
TGTGCCAGCAGTCCAAGGACAGGTTTAAGTTATCAGTACTTC	CASSPRTGLSYQYF	TRBV28	TRBJ2-7	once	TRBD1
TGTGCCAGCAGTTCCCCGGAGGCTCCTAGGAGCTACGAGCAGTACTTC	CASSSPEAPRSYEQYF	TRBV6-5	TRBJ2-7	-	-
TGTGCCAGCAGCTTAAGGCGGTCAGAATCGATGGCCCTCCACTTT	CASSLRRSESMALHF	TRBV7-2	TRBJ1-6	few	-
TGTGCCAGCAGTGAGCGGCGTAACTCCTACGAGCAGTACTTC	CASSERRNSYEQYF	TRBV25-1	TRBJ2-7	few	-
TGCGCCAGCAGCCAAGTTCAGGAGGGCTACGAGCAGTACTTC	CASSQVQEGYEQYF	TRBV4-3	TRBJ2-7	once	-
TGTGCCAGCAGCTTTAAGGCGTCCCCCTACGAGCAGTACTTC	CASSFKASPYEQYF	TRBV5-4	TRBJ2-7	-	-
TGCGCCAGCAGCCAAGCTGACTTAGATAATTCACCCCTCCACTTT	CASSQADLDNSPLHF	TRBV4-1	TRBJ1-6	-	-
TGTGCCAGCAACGGGATCCACCAAGAGACCCAGTACTTC	CASNGIHQETQYF	TRBV7-9	TRBJ2-5	-	-
TGTGCCAGCAGTGGATACGGCGGGGTCGTGCTTGGATACGAGCAGTACTTC	CASSGYGGVVLGYEQYF	TRBV2	TRBJ2-7	-	-
TGTGCCAGTAGTATACCGGCGCCCCGGGGAGATCAGCCCCAGCATTTT	CASSIPAPRGDQPQHF	TRBV19	TRBJ1-5	-	-
TGTGCCAGCAGTGACTCGACAGACTCCTATGGCTACACCTTC	CASSDSTDSYGYTF	TRBV6-4	TRBJ1-2	few	-
TGTGCCAGCAGCCCTGCTACAGGGGGCGCAAGGGCCTATGGCTACACCTTC	CASSPATGGARAYGYTF	TRBV5-4	TRBJ1-2	-	TRBD1
TGTGCCAGCAGCGACAGGGTCCCTGAAGCTTTCTTT	CASSDRVPEAFF	TRBV2	TRBJ1-1	-	TRBD1
TGCGCCAGCAGCCAACCTGGAGGGGGGACGGAGACCCAGTACTTC	CASSQPGGGTETQYF	TRBV4-1	TRBJ2-5	once	-
TGTGCCAGCTCATTGGAATCTGGCTACACCTTC	CASSLESGYTF	TRBV18	TRBJ1-2	-	-
TGTGCCAGCAGTCGCCCCTCCTGGCCCGGTGCAACTAATGAAAAACTGTTTTTT	CASSRPSWPGATNEKLFF	TRBV2	TRBJ1-4	-	-
TGTGCCAGCAGCTTAGCAGGTTCCTACAATGAGCAGTTCTTC	CASSLAGSYNEQFF	TRBV7-9	TRBJ2-1	-	-
TGTGCCAGCAGTTTCGCGAGAGGTGAGCAGTTCTTC	CASSFARGEQFF	TRBV6-2/TRBV6-3	TRBJ2-1	few	-
TGTGCCAGCACCCAAAAGAGTGAGCAGTACTTC	CASTQKSEQYF	TRBV11-2	TRBJ2-7	-	-
TGTGCCAGCAGTTACTCGCGGGCAGGGAGCTATGGCTACACCTTC	CASSYSRAGSYGYTF	TRBV6-5	TRBJ1-2	-	-
TGTGCCAGCAAAAATGACAGGAACAATGAAAAACTGTTTTTT	CASKNDRNNEKLFF	TRBV6-5	TRBJ1-4	-	-
TGTGCCAGCAGTTCCCCTACCGGGGAGCTGTTTTTT	CASSSPTGELFF	TRBV6-5	TRBJ2-2	-	-
TGCAGCGTTTCCCAGCGGAACACTGAAGCTTTCTTT	CSVSQRNTEAFF	TRBV29-1	TRBJ1-1	-	-
TGTGCCAGCAGTGGTCAACAACCCCTCCCTACCTTC	CASSGQQPLPTF	TRBV2	TRBJ1-2	-	-
TGCGCCAGCAGCCAGTCAGGGGTTCGCACTGAAGCTTTCTTT	CASSQSGVRTEAFF	TRBV5-1	TRBJ1-1	-	-
TGTGCCAGCAGCCAAACCTTGGGGATAGCCTACGAGCAGTACTTC	CASSQTLGIAYEQYF	TRBV7-6	TRBJ2-7	-	-
TGTGCCAGCAGCCTACTACAGGGGGCGAACACTGAAGCTTTCTTT	CASSLLQGANTEAFF	TRBV3-1/TRBV3-2	TRBJ1-1	-	TRBD1
TGCGCCAGCAGCCAAGATTCCCAGGGTTGGAGCTATGGCTACACCTTC	CASSQDSQGWSYGYTF	TRBV4-3	TRBJ1-2	-	-
TGTGCCAGCAGCTTCCAGGTGAACGGAGCTTTCTTT	CASSFQVNGAFF	TRBV5-6	TRBJ1-1	-	-
TGCGCCAGCAGCTTGGGTGGGACGGCCTCCTACGAGCAGTACTTC	CASSLGGTASYEQYF	TRBV5-1	TRBJ2-7	-	-
TGTGCCAGCAGCGTAAACAGAGGGAACCAAGAGACCCAGTACTTC	CASSVNRGNQETQYF	TRBV9	TRBJ2-5	-	-
TGTGCCAGCAGTGTTCTAGGGGAGACCCAGTACTTC	CASSVLGETQYF	TRBV2	TRBJ2-5	-	-
TGTGCCAGCTCACCACCCAACAGGGCGCCGAGCGAGCAGTACTTC	CASSPPNRAPSEQYF	TRBV18	TRBJ2-7	-	-